This T cell receptor beta chain was profiled in a study of T cell changes during pregnancy in multiple sclerosis. CDR1 is SGHNT and CDR2 is YYREEE in the germline V gene (reference sequence). The CDR3 covers 18 residues. Between the trimmed V and J ends, which lost 0 bases and 0 bases, there was a span of 16 bases. Only in-frame clones appear in the TCRdb table, and some are missing; sequencing was by immunoSEQ multiplex PCR. This sample carries fewer than 50,000 clones, about 94% of them seen once, and the ten largest clones take 3.5% to 5%. The clonotype originates from a female donor with multiple sclerosis, enrolled in a pregnancy study. The chain couples TRBV5-4 to TRBJ1-3; D unclear. The material was CD8+ T cells from peripheral blood mononuclear cells, obtained in the first trimester of pregnancy. The CDR3 bases are TGTGCCAGCAGCTTGGTTCATAGAGGAGCCCTCTCTGGAAACACCATATATTTT. Protein sequence: CASSLVHRGALSGNTIYF.